The T cell receptor beta chain under discussion was sequenced for a study of T cell repertoires in cytomegalovirus infection. Whole-study context: HLA-C-restricted CMV epitopes, recently identified, and well-studied HLA-B-restricted ones were used by the study. Indicated by public TCR beta signatures were CMV infection and matching HLA type.

Germline V lookup: CDR1 SGHDT, CDR2 YYEEEE. CDR3 length equals 15 residues. Trimming shortened V by 4 bases and J by 2 bases, and 16 bases separated the two germline ends. This clonotype was counted a few times. Its cognate antigen is unknown. TCRdb called the reads again in MiXCR, with one record for every CDR3 protein. The data show roughly 990,000 distinct CDR3 sequences, roughly 31% seen once. Findings and limits, study-wide: Cumulative public TCR beta family frequency identified CMV carriers with the relevant HLA.

The chain uses TRBV5-6 and TRBJ2-7, with a weak D call TRBD2 (7 bases). This receptor was identified in a human donor in good health (CMV status not recorded). Some clones in this sample may be carry-over from other donors' samples. Here the sequenced sample was cultured CD8+ T cells from PBMCs, taken from culture after CMV antigen stimulation. CDR3 residues: CASSKGGVGPYEQYV. CDR3 DNA: TGTGCCAGCAGCAAAGGGGGGGTGGGCCCCTACGAGCAGTACGTC.